This T cell receptor (beta chain) was identified in a study of CD8+ T cells in alopecia areata. Sequencing used cDNA as its template, made by extracting RNA and reverse transcribing it. Clones were sequenced by immunoSEQ multiplex PCR, and TCRdb holds only the in-frame ones, with some missing. The data hold more than 90,000 clones, with about 64% observed a single time. This sample's treatment: oral pan-JAK inhibitor, 5-10 mg twice daily. The researchers isolated CD4+ and CD8+ T cells from PBMCs by sorting. This CDR3 is 14 amino acids long. Per germline, CDR1 MDHEN and CDR2 SYDVKM. V gave up 3 bases and J gave up 5 bases, with 13 bases separating them.

This chain joins TRBV28 and TRBJ1-1; D possibly corresponds to TRBD1 (6 bases). The source was CD8+ T cells sorted from blood, collected at week 4, from a patient treated with tofacitinib. The sequence was obtained from a human donor with alopecia areata. CDR3 in amino acids: CASSFRGGRTEAFF. In nucleotides, the CDR3 is TGTGCCAGCAGTTTCAGGGGAGGGAGGACTGAAGCTTTCTTT. The full variable domain, its missing parts supplied by reference TRBV28 and TRBJ1-1, is DVKVTQSSRYLVKRTGEKVFLECVQDMDHENMFWYRQDPGLGLRLIYFSYDVKMKEKGDIPEGYSVSREKKERFSLILESASTNQTSMYLCASSFRGGRTEAFFGQGTRLTVV.